Listed below are T cell receptor beta chains from one sample, sequenced in a study of T cell repertoires in cytomegalovirus infection. Each CDR3 protein gets one entry after TCRdb re-called the reads with MiXCR. Here the sample spans some 150,000 distinct CDR3 sequences, 20% to 25% being singletons. The sample comprised PBMCs. The receptors here all came from a human donor in good health (CMV status not recorded). Some clones in this sample may be carry-over from other donors' samples. The CDR3 runs from the conserved cysteine through the conserved F or W. A D gene is named only where the DNA matches it firmly. Expanded clones are given a class, and other clones once, few, many or no size at all.

clone size,D gene,J gene,V gene,CDR3 protein,CDR3 DNA
many,TRBD2,TRBJ2-7,TRBV7-2,CASGTREAGENF,TGTGCCAGCGGCACCCGAGAGGCGGGAGAAAACTTC
many,TRBD2,TRBJ2-2,TRBV7-9,CASSDSGGYTGELFF,TGTGCCAGCAGCGACAGCGGGGGATACACCGGGGAGCTGTTTTTT
NA,NA,TRBJ1-5,TRBV25-1,CASSVYRDNQPQHF,TGTGCCAGCAGTGTGTACAGGGACAATCAGCCCCAGCATTTT
few,TRBD2,TRBJ2-1,TRBV12-3/TRBV12-4,CASSFSGGYYNEQFF,TGTGCCAGCAGTTTTAGCGGGGGATATTACAATGAGCAGTTCTTC
NA,NA,TRBJ2-5,TRBV29-1,CSPRVGKTQYF,TGCAGCCCGCGGGTGGGGAAAACCCAGTACTTC
NA,NA,TRBJ2-7,TRBV5-6,CASSAPGRHYEQYF,TGTGCCAGCAGCGCTCCGGGACGCCACTACGAGCAGTACTTC
NA,TRBD1,TRBJ2-7,TRBV9,CASSVALEGGQGEQYF,TGTGCCAGCAGCGTAGCTCTGGAGGGCGGACAGGGCGAGCAGTACTTC
NA,TRBD1,TRBJ2-1,TRBV5-1,CASSQAGGRYNEQFF,TGCGCCAGCAGCCAAGCAGGGGGTCGGTACAATGAGCAGTTCTTC
few,NA,TRBJ1-5,TRBV5-5,CASSLGVEAGNQPQHF,TGTGCCAGCAGCTTGGGCGTCGAGGCGGGCAATCAGCCCCAGCATTTT
few,TRBD1,TRBJ2-1,TRBV28,CASSPLGTGAHEQFF,TGTGCCAGCAGCCCATTAGGGACAGGGGCGCATGAGCAGTTCTTC
few,NA,TRBJ2-5,TRBV10-3,CAISEGQQETQYF,TGTGCCATCAGTGAGGGACAACAAGAGACCCAGTACTTC
NA,TRBD2,TRBJ2-5,TRBV15,CATSREIAGVETQYF,TGTGCCACCAGCAGAGAAATAGCGGGAGTAGAGACCCAGTACTTC
many,TRBD2,TRBJ2-3,TRBV2,CASLTSGGAIGQYF,TGTGCCAGCCTGACTAGCGGGGGGGCTATCGGGCAGTATTTT
NA,TRBD1,TRBJ1-2,TRBV5-1,CASSSGTGAYGYTF,TGCGCCAGCAGCTCCGGGACAGGTGCCTATGGCTACACCTTC
NA,NA,TRBJ2-7,TRBV20-1,CSARGSSLLGEQYF,TGCAGTGCTAGGGGGTCTAGCCTACTCGGCGAGCAGTACTTC
NA,NA,TRBJ2-7,TRBV7-3,CASSLSGGESYEQYF,TGTGCCAGCAGCTTATCGGGGGGCGAGTCCTACGAGCAGTACTTC
many,NA,TRBJ2-3,TRBV7-3,CASSSGDSTDTQYF,TGTGCCAGCAGCTCGGGTGACAGCACAGATACGCAGTATTTT
NA,TRBD1,TRBJ1-5,TRBV20-1,CSAGQGTDQPQHF,TGCAGTGCTGGACAGGGTACGGATCAGCCCCAGCATTTT
many,NA,TRBJ2-3,TRBV7-2,CASSLQASAADTQYF,TGTGCCAGCAGCTTACAAGCCTCGGCCGCCGATACGCAGTATTTT
many,TRBD1,TRBJ1-1,TRBV7-9,CASSSRTGRRGTEAFF,TGTGCCAGCAGCTCAAGGACAGGGCGAAGGGGAACTGAAGCTTTCTTT
few,NA,TRBJ2-6,TRBV28,CATYTPSSGANVLTF,TGTGCCACCTACACCCCCTCCTCTGGGGCCAACGTCCTGACTTTC
many,TRBD2,TRBJ2-5,TRBV7-2,CASSLDGRVGETQYF,TGTGCCAGCAGCCTAGACGGGAGGGTAGGAGAGACCCAGTACTTC
many,NA,TRBJ2-7,TRBV11-2,CASSRRQSSYEQYF,TGTGCCAGCAGCCGGCGACAGAGCTCCTACGAGCAGTACTTC
NA,NA,TRBJ2-5,TRBV28,CASSIGLQETQYF,TGTGCCAGCTCCATCGGACTTCAAGAGACCCAGTACTTC
many,NA,TRBJ1-3,TRBV7-2,CASSPSPYRNTIYF,TGTGCCAGCAGCCCGAGTCCATACAGAAACACCATATATTTT
many,TRBD1,TRBJ1-2,TRBV2,CASSTGQGMFYGYTF,TGTGCCAGCAGTACTGGACAGGGAATGTTTTATGGCTACACCTTC
few,TRBD1,TRBJ1-1,TRBV11-2,CASSTGTGLGNTEAFF,TGTGCCAGCAGCACCGGGACAGGGTTAGGGAACACTGAAGCTTTCTTT
NA,NA,TRBJ2-5,TRBV25-1,CASSDGAGVETQYF,TGTGCCAGCAGTGATGGAGCCGGGGTGGAGACCCAGTACTTC
few,TRBD2,TRBJ2-1,TRBV24-1,CATSRSGLAGILNQQSDNEQFF,TGTGCCACCAGTAGATCCGGACTAGCGGGGATCCTAAACCAGCAGTCCGACAATGAGCAGTTCTTC
many,NA,TRBJ2-3,TRBV7-2,CASSARVLTTDTQYF,TGTGCCAGCAGCGCCAGGGTTTTGACGACAGATACGCAGTATTTT
few,TRBD2,TRBJ2-1,TRBV18,CASSPPAGARLAGPSYNEQFF,TGTGCCAGCTCACCACCCGCTGGCGCTAGACTAGCGGGGCCATCCTACAATGAGCAGTTCTTC
NA,NA,TRBJ1-2,TRBV3-1,CASSQEGPYGYTF,TGTGCCAGCAGCCAAGAGGGCCCGTATGGCTACACCTTC
few,TRBD1,TRBJ2-6,TRBV12-3/TRBV12-4,CASSSLYTGDSGANVLTF,TGTGCCAGCAGTTCCCTTTATACAGGGGACTCTGGGGCCAACGTCCTGACTTTC
NA,NA,TRBJ2-7,TRBV5-1,CASRKGSSPGEQYF,TGCGCCAGCAGGAAGGGGTCGTCCCCGGGCGAGCAGTACTTC
NA,TRBD2,TRBJ2-7,TRBV7-9,CASSPGSGGLLAGDYEQYF,TGTGCCAGCAGCCCAGGTTCTGGGGGGCTACTAGCGGGAGACTACGAGCAGTACTTC
few,TRBD1,TRBJ2-6,TRBV7-6,CASSLGQAPSGANVLTF,TGTGCCAGCAGCCTCGGACAGGCCCCGTCTGGGGCCAACGTCCTGACTTTC
NA,NA,TRBJ2-7,TRBV5-1,CASSPLGGSDEQYF,TGCGCCAGCAGCCCCTTAGGGGGATCGGACGAGCAGTACTTC
NA,NA,TRBJ2-7,TRBV3-1,CASSPGTFSSYEQYF,TGTGCCAGCAGCCCCGGGACGTTCAGCTCCTACGAGCAGTACTTC
few,TRBD2,TRBJ2-3,TRBV5-5,CASSLGGGGLVDTQYF,TGTGCCAGCAGCTTGGGTGGCGGGGGGCTTGTGGATACGCAGTATTTT
few,NA,TRBJ2-1,TRBV28,CASSLREYGDEQFF,TGTGCCAGCAGTTTGAGGGAGTACGGTGATGAGCAGTTCTTC
few,NA,TRBJ1-3,TRBV6-1,CASRGPGNTIYF,TGTGCCAGCAGGGGGCCTGGAAACACCATATATTTT
few,NA,TRBJ1-2,TRBV9,CASSVGRVWGHLIYGYTF,TGTGCCAGCAGCGTGGGGAGAGTATGGGGACATCTGATCTATGGCTACACCTTC
many,TRBD1,TRBJ1-2,TRBV7-9,CASSEAGTAAYGYTF,TGTGCCAGCAGCGAAGCCGGGACAGCCGCTTATGGCTACACCTTC
NA,TRBD1,TRBJ1-4,TRBV9,CASSERGTVGEKLFF,TGTGCCAGCAGTGAGAGGGGGACAGTGGGAGAAAAACTGTTTTTT
few,TRBD1,TRBJ1-3,TRBV20-1,CSARDPGQGTTTGNTIYF,TGCAGTGCTAGAGATCCAGGACAGGGAACCACAACTGGAAACACCATATATTTT
NA,NA,TRBJ2-7,TRBV15,CATPGNEQYF,TGTGCCACCCCGGGCAACGAGCAGTACTTC
many,NA,TRBJ1-1,TRBV7-9,CASSPGGKMNTEAFF,TGTGCCAGCAGCCCCGGGGGGAAGATGAACACTGAAGCTTTCTTT